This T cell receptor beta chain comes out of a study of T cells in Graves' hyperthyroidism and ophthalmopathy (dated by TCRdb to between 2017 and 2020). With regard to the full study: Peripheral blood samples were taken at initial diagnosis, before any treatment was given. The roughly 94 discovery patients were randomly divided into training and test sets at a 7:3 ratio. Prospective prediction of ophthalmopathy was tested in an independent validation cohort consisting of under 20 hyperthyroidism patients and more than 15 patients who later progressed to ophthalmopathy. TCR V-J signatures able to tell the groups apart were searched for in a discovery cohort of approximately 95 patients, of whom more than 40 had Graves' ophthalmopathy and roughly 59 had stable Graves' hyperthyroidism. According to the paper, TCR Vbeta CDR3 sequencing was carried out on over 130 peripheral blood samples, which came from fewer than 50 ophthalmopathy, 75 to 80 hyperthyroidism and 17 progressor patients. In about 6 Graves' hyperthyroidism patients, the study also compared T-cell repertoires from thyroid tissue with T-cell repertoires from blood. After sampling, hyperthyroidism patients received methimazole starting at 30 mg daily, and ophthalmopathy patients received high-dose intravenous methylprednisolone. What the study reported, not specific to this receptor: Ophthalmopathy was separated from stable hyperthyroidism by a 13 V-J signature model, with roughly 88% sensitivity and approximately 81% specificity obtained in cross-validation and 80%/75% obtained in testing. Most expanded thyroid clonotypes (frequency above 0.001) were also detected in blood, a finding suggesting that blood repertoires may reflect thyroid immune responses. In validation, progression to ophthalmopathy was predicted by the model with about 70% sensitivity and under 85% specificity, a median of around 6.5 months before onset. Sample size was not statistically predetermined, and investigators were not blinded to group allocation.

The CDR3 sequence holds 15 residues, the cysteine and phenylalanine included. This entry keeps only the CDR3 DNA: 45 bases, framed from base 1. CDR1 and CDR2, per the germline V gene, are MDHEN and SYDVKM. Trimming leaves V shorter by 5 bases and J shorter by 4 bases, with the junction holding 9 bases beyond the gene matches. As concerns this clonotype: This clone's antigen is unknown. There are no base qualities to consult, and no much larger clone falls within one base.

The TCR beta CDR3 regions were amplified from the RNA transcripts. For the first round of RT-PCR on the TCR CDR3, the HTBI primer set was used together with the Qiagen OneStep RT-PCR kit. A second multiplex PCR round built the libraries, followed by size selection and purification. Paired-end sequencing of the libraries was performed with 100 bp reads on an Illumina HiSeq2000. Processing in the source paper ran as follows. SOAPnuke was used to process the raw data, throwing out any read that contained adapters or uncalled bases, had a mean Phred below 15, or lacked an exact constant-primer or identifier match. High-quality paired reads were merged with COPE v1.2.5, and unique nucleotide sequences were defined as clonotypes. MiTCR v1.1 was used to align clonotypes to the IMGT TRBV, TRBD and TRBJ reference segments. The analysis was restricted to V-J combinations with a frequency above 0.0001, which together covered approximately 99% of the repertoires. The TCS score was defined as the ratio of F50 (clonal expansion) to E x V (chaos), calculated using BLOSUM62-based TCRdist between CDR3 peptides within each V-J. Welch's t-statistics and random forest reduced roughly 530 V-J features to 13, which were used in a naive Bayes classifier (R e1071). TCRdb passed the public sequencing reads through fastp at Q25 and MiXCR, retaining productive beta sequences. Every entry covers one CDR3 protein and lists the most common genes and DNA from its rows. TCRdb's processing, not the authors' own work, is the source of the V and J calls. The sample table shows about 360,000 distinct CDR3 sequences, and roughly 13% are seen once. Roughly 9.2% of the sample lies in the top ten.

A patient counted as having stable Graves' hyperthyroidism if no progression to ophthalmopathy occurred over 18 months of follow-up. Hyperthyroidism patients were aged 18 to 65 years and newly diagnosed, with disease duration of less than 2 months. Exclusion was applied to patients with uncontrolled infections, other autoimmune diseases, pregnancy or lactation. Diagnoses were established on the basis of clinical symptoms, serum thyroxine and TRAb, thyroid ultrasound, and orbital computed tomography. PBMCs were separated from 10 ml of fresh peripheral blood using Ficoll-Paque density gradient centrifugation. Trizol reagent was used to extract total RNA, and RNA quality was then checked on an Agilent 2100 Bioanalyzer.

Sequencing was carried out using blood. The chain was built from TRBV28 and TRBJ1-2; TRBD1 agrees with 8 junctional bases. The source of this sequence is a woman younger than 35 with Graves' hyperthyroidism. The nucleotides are TGTGCCAGCAGTAAGATCAGGGGGCACGGCTATGGCTACACCTTC. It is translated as CASSKIRGHGYGYTF.